One sample yielded the 22 T cell receptor beta chains listed below, sequenced in a study of T cells in Graves' hyperthyroidism and ophthalmopathy (dated by TCRdb to 2018 to 2020). The receptor library was made with multiplex PCR. The sequencing machine was an Illumina HiSeq 2000. The TCR beta CDR3 regions were amplified from the RNA transcripts. The first round of RT-PCR for the TCR CDR3 was performed with the HTBI primer set and the Qiagen OneStep RT-PCR kit. TCRdb trimmed the raw reads at Q25, called clones with MiXCR and kept productive beta chains. Merged by CDR3 protein, the rows form single entries marked with the most common genes and DNA. In all, the sample holds over 550,000 distinct CDR3 sequences, and roughly a sixth of those were seen once. The top ten constitute under 20% of the sample. Sequenced sample: blood. These receptors were taken from a woman between 18 and 29 years old with Graves' hyperthyroidism.

This clonotype occurred many times. This chain joins TRBV11-2 and TRBJ2-1; D perhaps matches TRBD2 (5 bases). V was shortened by 4 bases and J by 3 bases, with 19 bases between the two germline ends. CDR1 and CDR2 (germline): SGHAT, FQNNGV. This CDR3 contains 17 residues. The CDR3 region has the DNA TGTGCCAGCAGCTCTGTGGAGGAGACAAGACGCTACAATGAGCAGTTCTTC. This gives the protein CASSSVEETRRYNEQFF.

In its sample, this clonotype was seen a few times. This chain links TRBV18 with TRBJ2-3; a weak D match, TRBD1 (5 bases). Germline CDR1 reads KGHSH; CDR2 reads LQKENI. The CDR3 has 17 amino acids. V gave up 3 bases and J gave up 1 base, with 17 bases separating them. Written as DNA, the CDR3 is TGTGCCAGCTCACCCGACAGCCTAAAAGGGGGCACAGATACGCAGTATTTT. Encoded protein: CASSPDSLKGGTDTQYF.

The CDR3 nucleotides read TGTGCCAGCAGGGGGGGGCGGACTGAAGCTTTCTTT. As protein: CASRGGRTEAFF. The V gene is TRBV12-3 or TRBV12-4, the J gene TRBJ1-1, with D tentatively TRBD1 (6 bases). This CDR3 contains 12 residues. The ends were cut back, 6 bases at V and 5 bases at J, with 10 bases in the middle.

This clonotype was detected ten times or more. The V and J genes are TRBV28 and TRBJ2-7; TRBD2 agrees at 12 bases. The junction had 14 bases not matched to a gene; V was cut back by 5 bases and J by 6 bases. Germline CDR1 is MDHEN and CDR2 is SYDVKM. The CDR3 totals 17 residues. Here the CDR3 DNA reads TGTGCCAGCAGTCTAAAACGACTAGCGGGAGATATCGGCGAGCAGTACTTC. It yields the protein CASSLKRLAGDIGEQYF.

V usage is TRBV4-1 and J usage is TRBJ2-5, with 10 bases lining up with TRBD1. With 2 bases clipped from V and 5 bases from J, the junction kept 5 bases outside the gene matches. Germline lookup yields CDR1 MGHRA and CDR2 YSYEKL. The length of the CDR3 is 15 residues. DNA of the CDR3: TGCGCCAGCAGCCAACAGACAGGGGGCGGGGAGACCCAGTACTTC. It encodes CASSQQTGGGETQYF.

This clonotype was detected a few times. V is TRBV19 and J is TRBJ2-1, with 8 nucleotides matching TRBD2. Germline values: CDR1 LNHDA, CDR2 SQIVND (reference sequence). The CDR3 runs 16 residues. V shed 2 bases and J 5 bases; nucleotides not matched to a gene: 8. The CDR3 DNA follows: TGTGCCAGTAGTATAATGGGACTAGTGACTAACAATGAGCAGTTCTTC. Protein sequence: CASSIMGLVTNNEQFF.

This clonotype was counted only a few times. J is TRBJ2-1 and V is TRBV9, with 9 bases aligning to TRBD1. CDR3 size: 17 residues. Germline CDR1 is SGDLS and CDR2 is YYNGEE. J was trimmed by 8 bases and V by 3 bases; bases with no gene match: 15. CDR3 DNA: TGTGCCAGCAGCGGGAGAGGGGGGGGGACAGGGACCGATGAGCAGTTCTTC. The encoded protein is CASSGRGGGTGTDEQFF.

This clonotype has a count of ten or more. Its ends do not fully match the called genes, so a read error is possible. The chain carries TRBV2 and TRBJ1-6, with unresolved D. The CDR3 totals 16 residues. Germline V CDR1 and CDR2: SNHLY, FYNNEI. CDR3 protein: CASTEGRTANNSPLHF. CDR3 sequence (DNA): TGTGCCAGCACTGAAGGAAGGACGGCCAATAATTCACCCCTCCACTTT.

Concerning this clonotype: The junction and the germline gene differ at one end; a read error may be behind it. The V gene is TRBV29-1, the J gene TRBJ2-7, with D tentatively TRBD1 or TRBD2 (5 bases each). This CDR3 spans 11 amino acids. Germline CDR1 is SQVTM and CDR2 is ANQGSEA. CDR3 region: CSVEGRAGQYF. CDR3 in DNA: TGCAGCGTCGAAGGCAGGGCGGGGCAGTACTTC.

This clonotype was detected many times. The chain links TRBV7-8 to TRBJ2-1; D is unresolved. The CDR3 length is 13 residues. Germline V gives CDR1 SGHVS, CDR2 FQNEAQ. Deletions cut 4 bases from V and 7 bases from J, with 11 bases between. The CDR3 reads CASSSRWGNEQFF. The CDR3 nucleotides are TGTGCCAGCAGCTCACGGTGGGGAAATGAGCAGTTCTTC.

On this clonotype itself: This may be a read error, as it is one base from a much larger clone. This chain connects TRBV30 to TRBJ2-1; perhaps TRBD2 as D (6 bases). Germline loops: CDR1 GTSNPN, CDR2 SVGIG (reference sequence). Between the trimmed V and J ends, which lost 1 base and 10 bases, there was a span of 14 bases. The length of the CDR3 is 13 residues. The CDR3 bases are TGTGCCTGGAGTGCGGGACTCATGGGAGAGCAGTTCTTC. The encoded protein is CAWSAGLMGEQFF.

This rearrangement joins TRBV24-1 to TRBJ2-1; 9 bases agree with TRBD1. Trimming at V came to 4 bases and at J to 5 bases, leaving 8 bases not matched to a gene. This CDR3 comprises 16 residues. Per germline, CDR1 KGHDR and CDR2 SFDVKD. The CDR3 loop reads CATSDPSGDRDNEQFF. CDR3 in DNA: TGTGCCACCAGTGACCCCAGTGGGGACAGGGACAATGAGCAGTTCTTC.

As to this clonotype: This may be a read error, as it is one base from a much larger clone. The chain couples TRBV12-3 or TRBV12-4 to TRBJ1-2, with D possibly being TRBD1 (5 bases). This CDR3 region has 15 residues. CDR3 nucleotide sequence: TGTGCCAACAGTTCAACGTCGGGACCCAACTATGGCTACACCTTC. As protein: CANSSTSGPNYGYTF.

This clonotype was observed many times. The V call is TRBV12-3 or TRBV12-4, the J call TRBJ1-1; D unclear. The CDR3 is 16 amino acids. The germline V and J ends were trimmed by 4 bases and 1 base, with 16 bases remaining between them. The CDR3 DNA sequence: TGTGCCAGCAGTTCTTCAGTCGGGCGGGGGAACACTGAAGCTTTCTTT. Protein product: CASSSSVGRGNTEAFF.

This clonotype was counted at least ten times. The chain joins TRBV24-1 to TRBJ2-3; 9 nucleotides line up with TRBD1. This CDR3 has 15 residues. The ends lost 9 bases at V and 1 base at J; junction bases unmatched: 7. Per germline, CDR1 KGHDR and CDR2 SFDVKD. The CDR3: CATENTGGGTDTQYF. As DNA, the CDR3 is TGTGCCACCGAGAACACAGGGGGCGGCACAGATACGCAGTATTTT.

This clonotype was seen repeatedly, ten times or more. The chain uses TRBV11-2 and TRBJ2-7, with D perhaps TRBD1 (6 bases). Per the germline V gene, CDR1 is SGHAT and CDR2 is FQNNGV. V lost 3 bases, J lost 2 bases, and 26 bases lay in between. This CDR3 is 19 amino acids long. CDR3 nucleotides: TGTGCCAGCAGCTTTGGGGCGCCGACGGACAGCACTGACCCCTACGAGCAGTACTTC. Encoded protein: CASSFGAPTDSTDPYEQYF.

The chain carries TRBV15 and TRBJ2-1; TRBD2 matches at 9 bases. Germline V gene data show CDR1 as LNHNV and CDR2 as YYDKDF (reference sequence). Losses at the gene ends were 0 bases for V and 12 bases for J; bases not matched to a gene: 6. This CDR3 region has 14 residues. The CDR3 bases are TGTGCCACCAGCAGAGATGTGGTAGCGGGAGTGCAGTTCTTC. Its protein product is CATSRDVVAGVQFF.

The rearrangement joins TRBV20-1 to TRBJ1-4; TRBD1 matches 7 bases. V trimming: 8 bases; J trimming: 0 bases; junction bases outside the gene matches: 6. Germline CDR1 DFQATT, CDR2 SNEGSKA (reference sequence). The CDR3 sequence is 14 residues long. CDR3 nucleotides: TGCAGTCCGCGGGACAGATCAACTAATGAAAAACTGTTTTTT. The encoded protein is CSPRDRSTNEKLFF.

J is TRBJ1-2 and V is TRBV10-3; D may be TRBD1 (6 bases). CDR3 size: 14 residues. CDR1 is ENHRY, CDR2 SYGVKD, per germline. V lost 7 bases, J lost 2 bases, and 14 bases lay in between. CDR3 nucleotides: TGTGCCATCATGGGGCCGGGACAAAACTATGGCTACACCTTC. Translating gives CAIMGPGQNYGYTF.

The chain links TRBV6-4 to TRBJ1-4; D is undetermined. The germline gives CDR1 MRHNA, CDR2 SNTAGT. CDR3 length equals 13 residues. V lost 3 bases to trimming and J lost 10 bases, with 12 bases between them. This CDR3 reads CASSEEAGRKLFF. CDR3 nucleotide sequence: TGTGCCAGCAGTGAGGAGGCAGGCCGAAAACTGTTTTTT.

This clonotype was counted at least ten times. The genes are TRBV25-1 and TRBJ1-1, with D maybe TRBD1 (5 bases). From germline, CDR1 is MGHDK and CDR2 SYGVNS. The V end was cut by 3 bases, the J end by 4 bases, with 18 bases between. This CDR3 comprises 16 residues. In DNA form, the CDR3 reads TGTGCCAGCAGTGACGCCCCCCTCACAGGACGCACTGAAGCTTTCTTT. Amino acids: CASSDAPLTGRTEAFF.

This clonotype was seen at least ten times. The chain carries TRBV3-1 and TRBJ2-1, with 12 nucleotides matching TRBD1. This CDR3 contains 17 residues. CDR1 is LGHDT and CDR2 is YNNKEL in the germline V gene (reference sequence). V lost 3 bases and J lost 2; bases outside the gene matches: 5. CDR3 protein: CASSQRGQGAPYNEQFF. CDR3 nucleotides: TGTGCCAGCAGCCAGAGGGGACAGGGGGCTCCCTACAATGAGCAGTTCTTC.